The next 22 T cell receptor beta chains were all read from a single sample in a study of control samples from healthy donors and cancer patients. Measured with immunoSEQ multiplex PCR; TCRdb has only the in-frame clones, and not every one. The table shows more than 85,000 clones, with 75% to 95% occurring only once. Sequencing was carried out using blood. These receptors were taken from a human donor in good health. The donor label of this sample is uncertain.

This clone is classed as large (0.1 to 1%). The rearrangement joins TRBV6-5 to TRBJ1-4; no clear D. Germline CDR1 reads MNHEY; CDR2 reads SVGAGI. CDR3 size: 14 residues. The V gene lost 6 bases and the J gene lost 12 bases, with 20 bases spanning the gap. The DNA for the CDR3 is TGTGCCAGCAGCCCCGGGAGAGGGATCGTGCAACTGTTTTTT. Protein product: CASSPGRGIVQLFF.

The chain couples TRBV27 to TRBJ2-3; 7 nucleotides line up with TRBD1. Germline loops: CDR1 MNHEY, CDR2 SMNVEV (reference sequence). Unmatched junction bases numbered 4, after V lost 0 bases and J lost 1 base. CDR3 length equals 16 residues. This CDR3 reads CASSLSTGFGTDTQYF. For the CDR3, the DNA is TGTGCCAGCAGTTTATCGACAGGGTTTGGCACAGATACGCAGTATTTT.

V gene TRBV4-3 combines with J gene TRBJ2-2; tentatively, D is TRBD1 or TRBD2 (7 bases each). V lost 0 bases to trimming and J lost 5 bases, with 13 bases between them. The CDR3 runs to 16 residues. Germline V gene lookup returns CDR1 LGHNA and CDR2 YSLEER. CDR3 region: CASSQDQGEGTGELFF. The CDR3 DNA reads TGCGCCAGCAGCCAAGATCAGGGGGAGGGGACCGGGGAGCTGTTTTTT.

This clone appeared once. CDR3 amino acids: CASSYNRLGRSQETQYF. Here the CDR3 DNA reads TGTGCCAGCAGTTATAATCGATTGGGACGGAGCCAAGAGACCCAGTACTTC. The gene calls are TRBV6-2 or TRBV6-3 and TRBJ2-5; D assignment may be TRBD1 or TRBD2 (5 bases each). The germline V and J ends were trimmed by 3 bases and 1 base, with 18 bases remaining between them. The CDR3 spans 17 residues. Germline CDR1 is MNHEY and CDR2 is SVGEGT.

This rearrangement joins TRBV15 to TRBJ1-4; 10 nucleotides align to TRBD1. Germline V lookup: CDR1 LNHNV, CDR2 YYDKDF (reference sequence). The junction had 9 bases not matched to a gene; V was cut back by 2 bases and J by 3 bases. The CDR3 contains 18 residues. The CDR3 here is CATSRSRDRGRANEKLFF. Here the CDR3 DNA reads TGTGCCACCAGCAGATCCCGGGACAGGGGTAGAGCTAATGAAAAACTGTTTTTT.

The CDR3 DNA is TGTGCCACCAGTGATTTGCGCCGTGACAACGGCGGAGAGACCCAGTACTTC. This encodes CATSDLRRDNGGETQYF. This chain joins TRBV24-1 and TRBJ2-5; D is unresolved. Per germline, CDR1 KGHDR and CDR2 SFDVKD. The CDR3 contains 17 residues. Trimming took 0 bases from V and 4 from J, leaving 17 bases between them.

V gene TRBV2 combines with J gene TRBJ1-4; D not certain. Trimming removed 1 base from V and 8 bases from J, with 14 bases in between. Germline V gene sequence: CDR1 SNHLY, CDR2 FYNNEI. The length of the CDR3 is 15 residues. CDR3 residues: CASSEGRHRREKLFF. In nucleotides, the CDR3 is TGTGCCAGCAGTGAAGGGAGGCACCGACGGGAAAAACTGTTTTTT.

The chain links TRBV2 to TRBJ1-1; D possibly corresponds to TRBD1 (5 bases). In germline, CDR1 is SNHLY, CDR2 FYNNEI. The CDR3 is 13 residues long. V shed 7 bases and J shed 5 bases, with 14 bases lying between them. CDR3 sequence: CASKLGVETEAFF. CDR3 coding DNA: TGTGCCAGCAAGTTGGGGGTGGAGACTGAAGCTTTCTTT.

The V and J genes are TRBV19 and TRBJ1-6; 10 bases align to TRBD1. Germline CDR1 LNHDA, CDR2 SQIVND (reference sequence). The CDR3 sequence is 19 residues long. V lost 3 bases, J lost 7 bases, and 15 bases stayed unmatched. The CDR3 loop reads CASSIPTGQGPGLNSPLHF. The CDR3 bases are TGTGCCAGTAGTATTCCCACGGGACAGGGGCCAGGCTTGAATTCACCCCTCCACTTT.

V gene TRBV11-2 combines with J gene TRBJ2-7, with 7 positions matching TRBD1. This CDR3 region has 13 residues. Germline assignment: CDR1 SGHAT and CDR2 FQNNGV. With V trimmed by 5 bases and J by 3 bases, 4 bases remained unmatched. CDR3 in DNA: TGTGCCAGCAGCGACGGGACAGTCTACGAGCAGTACTTC. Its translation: CASSDGTVYEQYF. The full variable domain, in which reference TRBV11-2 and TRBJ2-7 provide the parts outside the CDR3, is EAGVAQSPRYKIIEKRQSVAFWCNPISGHATLYWYQQILGQGPKLLIQFQNNGVVDDSQLPKDRFSAERLKGVDSTLKIQPAKLEDSAVYLCASSDGTVYEQYFGPGTRLTVT.

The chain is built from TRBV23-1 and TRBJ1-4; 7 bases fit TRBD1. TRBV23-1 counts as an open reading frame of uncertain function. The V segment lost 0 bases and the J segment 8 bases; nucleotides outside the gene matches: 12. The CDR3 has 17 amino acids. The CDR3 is CASSQSPGQEEREKLFF. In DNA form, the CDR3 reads TGCGCCAGCAGTCAATCGCCCGGACAGGAAGAAAGGGAAAAACTGTTTTTT.

The CDR3: CASSETGTGELFF. The CDR3 region has the DNA TGTGCCAGCAGCGAGACAGGCACCGGGGAGCTGTTTTTT. The rearrangement joins TRBV9 to TRBJ2-2; the D gene is possibly TRBD1 (6 bases). CDR3 length: 13 amino acids. Germline-derived CDR1 and CDR2 are SGDLS and YYNGEE. With 3 bases removed from V and 4 bases from J, the gap between germline ends came to 7 bases.

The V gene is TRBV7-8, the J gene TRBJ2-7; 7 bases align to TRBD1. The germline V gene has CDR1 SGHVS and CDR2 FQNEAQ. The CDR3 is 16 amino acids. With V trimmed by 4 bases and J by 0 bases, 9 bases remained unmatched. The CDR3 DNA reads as TGTGCCAGCAGCTCAGGGACAGTCATCAGCTCCTACGAGCAGTACTTC. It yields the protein CASSSGTVISSYEQYF.

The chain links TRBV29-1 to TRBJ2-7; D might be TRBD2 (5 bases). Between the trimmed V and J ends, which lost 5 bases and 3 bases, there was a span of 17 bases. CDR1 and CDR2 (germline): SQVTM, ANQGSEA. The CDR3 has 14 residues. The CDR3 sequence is CSVTKTGINYEQYF. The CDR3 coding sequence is TGCAGCGTTACCAAGACCGGGATTAACTACGAGCAGTACTTC.

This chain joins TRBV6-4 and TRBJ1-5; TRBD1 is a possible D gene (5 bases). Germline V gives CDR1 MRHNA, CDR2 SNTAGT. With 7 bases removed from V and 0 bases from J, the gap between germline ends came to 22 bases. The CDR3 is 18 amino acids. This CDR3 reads CASTPRGPGDDSNQPQHF. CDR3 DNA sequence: TGTGCCAGCACCCCCCGGGGCCCAGGCGACGATAGCAATCAGCCCCAGCATTTT.

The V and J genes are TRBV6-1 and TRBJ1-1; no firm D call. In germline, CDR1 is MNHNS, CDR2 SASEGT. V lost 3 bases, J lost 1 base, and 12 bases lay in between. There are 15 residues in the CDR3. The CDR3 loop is CASSDLWARNTEAFF. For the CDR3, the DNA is TGTGCCAGCAGTGACCTGTGGGCGCGGAACACTGAAGCTTTCTTT.

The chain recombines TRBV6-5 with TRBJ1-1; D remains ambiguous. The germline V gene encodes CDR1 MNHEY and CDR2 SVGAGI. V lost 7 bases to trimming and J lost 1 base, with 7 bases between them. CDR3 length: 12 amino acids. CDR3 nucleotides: TGTGCCAGCAAAATCCCGAACACTGAAGCTTTCTTT. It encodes CASKIPNTEAFF.

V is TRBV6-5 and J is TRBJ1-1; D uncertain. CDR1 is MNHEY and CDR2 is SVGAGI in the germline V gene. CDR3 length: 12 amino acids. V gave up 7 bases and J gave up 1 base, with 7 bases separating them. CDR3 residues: CASISPNTEAFF. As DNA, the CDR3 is TGTGCCAGCATTTCCCCGAACACTGAAGCTTTCTTT.

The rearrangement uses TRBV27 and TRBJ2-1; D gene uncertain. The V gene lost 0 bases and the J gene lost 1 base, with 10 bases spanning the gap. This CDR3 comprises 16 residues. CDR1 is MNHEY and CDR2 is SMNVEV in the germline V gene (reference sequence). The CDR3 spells CASSLSPGLSYNEQFF. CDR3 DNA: TGTGCCAGCAGTTTATCCCCCGGGCTATCCTACAATGAGCAGTTCTTC.

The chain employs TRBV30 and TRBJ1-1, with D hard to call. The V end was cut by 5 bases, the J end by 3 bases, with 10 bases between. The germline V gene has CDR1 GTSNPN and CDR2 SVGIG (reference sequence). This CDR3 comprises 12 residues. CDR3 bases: TGTGCCTGGCGGAATCTAGACACTGAAGCTTTCTTT. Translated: CAWRNLDTEAFF.

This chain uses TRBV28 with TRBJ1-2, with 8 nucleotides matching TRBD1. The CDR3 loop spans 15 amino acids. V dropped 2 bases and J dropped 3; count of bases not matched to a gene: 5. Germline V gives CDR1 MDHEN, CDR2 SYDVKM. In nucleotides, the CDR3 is TGTGCCAGCAGTTTACTCCGGACAGGGCACTATGGCTACACCTTC. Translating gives CASSLLRTGHYGYTF.

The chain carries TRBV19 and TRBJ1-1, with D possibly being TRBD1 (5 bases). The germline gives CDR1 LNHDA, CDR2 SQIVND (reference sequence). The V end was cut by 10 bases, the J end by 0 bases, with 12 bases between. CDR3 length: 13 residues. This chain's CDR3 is CATLGGVNTEAFF. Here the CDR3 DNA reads TGTGCCACCCTCGGGGGGGTGAACACTGAAGCTTTCTTT.